This T cell receptor beta chain came from a study of molecular identifiers for immune sequencing clone quantification. The table lists this clonotype with many counts. One junction end does not reproduce the germline sequence, and a read error may be involved. The CDR3 has 15 amino acids. The V gene's germline CDR1 is SGHRS and CDR2 YFSETQ. TCRdb processed the PCR reads anew with MiXCR; each CDR3 protein has one entry. There are more than 50,000 distinct CDR3 sequences in the sample; under 20% occur only once, and under 1.5% lies in the top ten. The TCR sequence derives from a human donor in good health. Some libraries in this study had Jurkat cell RNA spiked in. Sequencing input: naive CD8+ T cells from blood, with Jurkat cell RNA spiked in. Sample subset: FACS-sorted CD8+CD4-CCR7+CD45RA+ naive T cells. The V call is TRBV5-1, the J call TRBJ2-7; TRBD1 agrees at 10 bases. The DNA for the CDR3 is TGCGCCGGCAGCTTGGTTGGGACAGGGGACTACGAGCAGTACTTC. Translation gives CAGSLVGTGDYEQYF.